This TCR beta chain was obtained from a study of blood T cell repertoires in COVID-19. Study in general: Italy, Spain and the United States were the sources of the convalescent and acute COVID-19 samples. Sample material is recorded as cDNA or gDNA derived from T cells, B-cell-depleted T cells, or PBMCs.

Here immunoSEQ multiplex PCR was the method, and the copy in TCRdb shows in-frame clones only, minus some. The sample lists approximately 66,000 clones, about nine tenths occurring once. After removal of 3 bases from V and 13 bases from J, the junction contained 10 bases not matched to a gene. Per the germline V gene, CDR1 is SGHTA and CDR2 is FQGNSA. The CDR3 totals 15 residues. Material: peripheral blood. This chain joins TRBV7-2 and TRBJ1-6; 9 positions match TRBD1. This TCR was sampled from a man in his fifties or sixties with acute or convalescent COVID-19. Written as DNA, the CDR3 is TGTGCCAGCAGCTTGAAAACAGGGGGCGGGTCCCCCCTCCACTTT. Protein product: CASSLKTGGGSPLHF.